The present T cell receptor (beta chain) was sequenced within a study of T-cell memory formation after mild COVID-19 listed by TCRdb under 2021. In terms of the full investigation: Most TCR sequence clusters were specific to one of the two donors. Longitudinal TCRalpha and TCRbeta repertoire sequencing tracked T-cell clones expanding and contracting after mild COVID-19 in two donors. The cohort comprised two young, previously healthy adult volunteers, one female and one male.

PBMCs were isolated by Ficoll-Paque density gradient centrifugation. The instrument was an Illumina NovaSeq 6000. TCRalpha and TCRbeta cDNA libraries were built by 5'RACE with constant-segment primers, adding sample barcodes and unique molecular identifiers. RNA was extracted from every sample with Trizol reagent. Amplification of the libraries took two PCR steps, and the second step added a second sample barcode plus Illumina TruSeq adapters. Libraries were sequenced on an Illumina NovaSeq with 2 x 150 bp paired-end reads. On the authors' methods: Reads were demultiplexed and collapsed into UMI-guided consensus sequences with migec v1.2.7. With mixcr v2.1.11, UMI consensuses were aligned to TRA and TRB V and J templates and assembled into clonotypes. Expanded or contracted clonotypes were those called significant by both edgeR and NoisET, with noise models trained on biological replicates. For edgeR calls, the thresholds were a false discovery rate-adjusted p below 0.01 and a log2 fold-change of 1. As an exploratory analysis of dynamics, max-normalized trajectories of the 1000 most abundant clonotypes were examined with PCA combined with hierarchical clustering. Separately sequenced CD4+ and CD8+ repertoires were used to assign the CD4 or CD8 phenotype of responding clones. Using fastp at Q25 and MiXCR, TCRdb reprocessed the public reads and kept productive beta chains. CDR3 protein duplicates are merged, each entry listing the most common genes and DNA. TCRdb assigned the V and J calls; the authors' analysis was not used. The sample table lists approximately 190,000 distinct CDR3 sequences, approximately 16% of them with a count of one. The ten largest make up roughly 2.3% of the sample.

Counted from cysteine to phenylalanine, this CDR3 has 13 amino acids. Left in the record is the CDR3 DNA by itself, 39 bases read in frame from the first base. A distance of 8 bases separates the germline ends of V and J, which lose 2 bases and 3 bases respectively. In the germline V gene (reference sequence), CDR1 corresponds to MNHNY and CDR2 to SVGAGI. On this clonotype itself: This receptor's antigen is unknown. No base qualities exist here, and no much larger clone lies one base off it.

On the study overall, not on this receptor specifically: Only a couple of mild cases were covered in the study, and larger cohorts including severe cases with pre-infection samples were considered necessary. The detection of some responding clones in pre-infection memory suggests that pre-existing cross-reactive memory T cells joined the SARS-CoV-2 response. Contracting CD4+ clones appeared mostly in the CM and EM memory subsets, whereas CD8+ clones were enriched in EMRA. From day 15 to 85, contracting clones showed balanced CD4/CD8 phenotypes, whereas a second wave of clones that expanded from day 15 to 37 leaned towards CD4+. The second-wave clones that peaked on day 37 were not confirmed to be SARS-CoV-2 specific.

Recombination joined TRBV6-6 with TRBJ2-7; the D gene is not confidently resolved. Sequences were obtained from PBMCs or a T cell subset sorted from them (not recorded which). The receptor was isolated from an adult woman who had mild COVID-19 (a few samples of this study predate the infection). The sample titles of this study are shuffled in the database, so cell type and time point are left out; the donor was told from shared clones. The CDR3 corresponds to CASSYDKSYEQYF. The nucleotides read TGTGCCAGCAGTTACGACAAAAGCTACGAGCAGTACTTC.